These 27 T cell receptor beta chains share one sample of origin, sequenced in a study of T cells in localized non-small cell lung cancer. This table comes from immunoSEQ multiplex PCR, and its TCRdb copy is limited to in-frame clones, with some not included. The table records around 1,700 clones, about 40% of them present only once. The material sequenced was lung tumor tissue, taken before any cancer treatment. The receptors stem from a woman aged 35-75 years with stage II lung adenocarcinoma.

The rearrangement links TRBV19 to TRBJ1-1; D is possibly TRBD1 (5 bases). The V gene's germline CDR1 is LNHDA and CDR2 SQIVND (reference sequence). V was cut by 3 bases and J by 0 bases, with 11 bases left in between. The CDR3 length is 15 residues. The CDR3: CASSMSGFMNTEAFF. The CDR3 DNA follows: TGTGCCAGTAGTATGTCAGGGTTTATGAACACTGAAGCTTTCTTT.

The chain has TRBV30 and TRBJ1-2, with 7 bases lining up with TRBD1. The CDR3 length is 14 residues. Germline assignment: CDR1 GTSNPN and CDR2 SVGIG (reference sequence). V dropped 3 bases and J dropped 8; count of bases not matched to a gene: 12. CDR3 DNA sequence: TGTGCCTGGAGGGGACAGTCCCAATTCGGCGGCTACACCTTC. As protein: CAWRGQSQFGGYTF.

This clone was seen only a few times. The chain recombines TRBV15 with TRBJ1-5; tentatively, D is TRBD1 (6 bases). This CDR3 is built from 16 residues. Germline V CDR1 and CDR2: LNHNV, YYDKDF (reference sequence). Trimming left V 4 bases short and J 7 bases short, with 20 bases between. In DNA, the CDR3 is TGTGCCACCAGCACTTCGACAGGCGGATGGCGACAGCCCCAGCATTTT. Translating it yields CATSTSTGGWRQPQHF.

The CDR3 here is CASSVDATLGHEKLFF. The CDR3 nucleotides are TGTGCCAGCAGCGTAGACGCGACCTTGGGCCATGAAAAACTGTTTTTT. The rearrangement joins TRBV9 to TRBJ1-4, with unresolved D. In germline, CDR1 is SGDLS, CDR2 YYNGEE. The germline V and J ends were trimmed by 0 bases and 6 bases, with 15 bases remaining between them. CDR3 size: 16 residues. The variable domain in full, completed from reference TRBV9 and TRBJ1-4, reads DSGVTQTPKHLITATGQRVTLRCSPRSGDLSVYWYQQSLDQGLQFLIQYYNGEERAKGNILERFSAQQFPDLHSELNLSSLELGDSALYFCASSVDATLGHEKLFFGSGTQLSVL.

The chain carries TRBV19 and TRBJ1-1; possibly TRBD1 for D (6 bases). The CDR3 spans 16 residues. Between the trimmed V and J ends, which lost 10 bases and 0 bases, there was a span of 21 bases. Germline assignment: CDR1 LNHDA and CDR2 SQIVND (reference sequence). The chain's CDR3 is CATNNGGGNMNTEAFF. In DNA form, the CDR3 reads TGTGCCACCAACAATGGAGGGGGGAATATGAACACTGAAGCTTTCTTT.

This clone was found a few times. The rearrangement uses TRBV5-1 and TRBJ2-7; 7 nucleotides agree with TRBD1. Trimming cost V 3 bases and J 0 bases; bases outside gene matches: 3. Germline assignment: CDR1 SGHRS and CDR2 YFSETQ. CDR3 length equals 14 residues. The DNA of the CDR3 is TGCGCCAGCAGCTCCACAGGGGACTCCTACGAGCAGTACTTC. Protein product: CASSSTGDSYEQYF. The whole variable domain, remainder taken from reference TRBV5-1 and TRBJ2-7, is KAGVTQTPRYLIKTRGQQVTLSCSPISGHRSVSWYQQTPGQGLQFLFEYFSETQRNKGNFPGRFSGRQFSNSRSEMNVSTLELGDSALYLCASSSTGDSYEQYFGPGTRLTVT.

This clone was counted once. CDR3 sequence reads: CAWNRQGAYTEAFF. CDR3 nucleotides: TGTGCCTGGAATAGACAGGGGGCTTACACTGAAGCTTTCTTT. The chain is built from TRBV30 and TRBJ1-1; 10 positions match TRBD1. J was trimmed by 3 bases and V by 4 bases; bases with no gene match: 5. This CDR3 region has 14 residues. Germline values: CDR1 GTSNPN, CDR2 SVGIG (reference sequence).

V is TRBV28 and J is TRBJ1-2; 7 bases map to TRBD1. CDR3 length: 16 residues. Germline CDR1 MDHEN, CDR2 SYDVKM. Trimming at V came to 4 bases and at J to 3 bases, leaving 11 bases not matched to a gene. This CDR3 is CASSSPWTGGDYGYTF. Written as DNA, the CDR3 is TGTGCCAGCAGTTCCCCGTGGACAGGCGGGGACTATGGCTACACCTTC.

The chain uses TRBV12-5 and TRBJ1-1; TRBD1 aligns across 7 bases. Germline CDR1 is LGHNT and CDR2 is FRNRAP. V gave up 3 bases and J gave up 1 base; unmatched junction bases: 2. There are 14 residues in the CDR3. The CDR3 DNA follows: TGTGCTAGTGGTTTTGGGACAGAGAACACTGAAGCTTTCTTT. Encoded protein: CASGFGTENTEAFF.

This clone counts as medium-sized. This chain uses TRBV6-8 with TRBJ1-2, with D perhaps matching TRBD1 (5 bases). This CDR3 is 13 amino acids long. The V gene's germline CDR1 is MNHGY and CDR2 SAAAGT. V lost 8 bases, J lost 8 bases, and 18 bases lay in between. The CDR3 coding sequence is TGTGCCAGCCCCCCGGGACCCCGCGACGGCTACACCTTC. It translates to CASPPGPRDGYTF.

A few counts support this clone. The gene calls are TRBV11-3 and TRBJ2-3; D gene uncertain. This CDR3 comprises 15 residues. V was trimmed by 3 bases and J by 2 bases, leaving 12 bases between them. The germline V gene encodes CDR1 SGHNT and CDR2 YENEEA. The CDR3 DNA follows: TGTGCCAGCAGCTTGGGTTGGGATCCCACAGATACGCAGTATTTT. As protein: CASSLGWDPTDTQYF.

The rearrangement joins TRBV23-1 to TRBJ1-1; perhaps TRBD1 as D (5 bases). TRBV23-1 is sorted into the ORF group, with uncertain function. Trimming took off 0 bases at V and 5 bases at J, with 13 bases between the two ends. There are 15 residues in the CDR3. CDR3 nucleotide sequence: TGCGCCAGCAGTCAATCGGGGACGTCTGGGACTGAAGCTTTCTTT. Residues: CASSQSGTSGTEAFF.

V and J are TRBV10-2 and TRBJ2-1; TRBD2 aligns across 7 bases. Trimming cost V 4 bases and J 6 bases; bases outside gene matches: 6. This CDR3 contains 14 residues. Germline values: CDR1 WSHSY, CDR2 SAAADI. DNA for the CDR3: TGCGCCAGCAGTGCGGGGGGAAGTGGCAATGAGCAGTTCTTC. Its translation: CASSAGGSGNEQFF.

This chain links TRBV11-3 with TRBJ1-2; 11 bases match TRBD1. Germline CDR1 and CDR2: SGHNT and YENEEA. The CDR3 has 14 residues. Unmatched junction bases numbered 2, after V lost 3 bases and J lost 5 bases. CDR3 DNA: TGTGCCAGCAGCTTCGGACAGGGGGCGTATGGCTACACCTTC. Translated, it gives CASSFGQGAYGYTF.

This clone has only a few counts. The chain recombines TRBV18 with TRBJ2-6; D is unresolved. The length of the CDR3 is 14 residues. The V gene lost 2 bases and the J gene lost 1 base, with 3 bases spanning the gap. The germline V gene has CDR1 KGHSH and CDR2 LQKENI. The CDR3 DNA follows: TGTGCCAGCTCACCAGGGTCTGGGGCCAACGTCCTGACTTTC. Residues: CASSPGSGANVLTF.

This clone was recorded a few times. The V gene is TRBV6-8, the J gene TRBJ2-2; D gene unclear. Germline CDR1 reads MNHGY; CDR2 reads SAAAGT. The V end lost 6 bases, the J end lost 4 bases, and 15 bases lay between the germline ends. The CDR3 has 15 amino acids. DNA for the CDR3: TGTGCCAGCAGCTCCGAAGGGTTGAGCACCGGGGAGCTGTTTTTT. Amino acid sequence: CASSSEGLSTGELFF.

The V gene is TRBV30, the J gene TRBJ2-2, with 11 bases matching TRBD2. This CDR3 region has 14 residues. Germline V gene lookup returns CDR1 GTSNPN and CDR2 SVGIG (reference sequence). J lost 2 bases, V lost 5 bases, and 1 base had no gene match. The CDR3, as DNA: TGTGCCTGGGGGACTAGCGGAAACACCGGGGAGCTGTTTTTT. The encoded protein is CAWGTSGNTGELFF.

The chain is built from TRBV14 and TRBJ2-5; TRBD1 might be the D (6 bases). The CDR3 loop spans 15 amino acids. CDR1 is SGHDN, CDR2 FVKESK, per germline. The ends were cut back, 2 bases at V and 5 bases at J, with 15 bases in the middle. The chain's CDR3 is CASSQPTGWRETQYF. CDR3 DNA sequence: TGTGCCAGCAGCCAACCTACAGGGTGGAGGGAGACCCAGTACTTC.

The CDR3 spells CATSIPGQGTDTQYF. The DNA of the CDR3 is TGTGCCACCAGCATTCCGGGACAGGGCACAGATACGCAGTATTTT. The V call is TRBV15, the J call TRBJ2-3; 8 bases map to TRBD1. Losses at the gene ends were 4 bases for V and 1 base for J; bases not matched to a gene: 4. The CDR3 extends over 15 amino acids. CDR1 LNHNV and CDR2 YYDKDF come from the germline V gene (reference sequence).

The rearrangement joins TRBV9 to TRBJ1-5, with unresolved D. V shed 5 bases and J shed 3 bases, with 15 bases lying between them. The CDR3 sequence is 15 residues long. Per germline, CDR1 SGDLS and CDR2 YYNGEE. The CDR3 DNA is TGTGCCAGCAGTCAAACCGGCGGGCCCAATCAGCCCCAGCATTTT. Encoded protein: CASSQTGGPNQPQHF.

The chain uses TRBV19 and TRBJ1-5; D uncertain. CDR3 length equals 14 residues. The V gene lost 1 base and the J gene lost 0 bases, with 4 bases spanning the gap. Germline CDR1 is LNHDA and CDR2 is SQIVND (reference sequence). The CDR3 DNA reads TGTGCCAGTAGTATAGGGTATAGCAATCAGCCCCAGCATTTT. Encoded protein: CASSIGYSNQPQHF.

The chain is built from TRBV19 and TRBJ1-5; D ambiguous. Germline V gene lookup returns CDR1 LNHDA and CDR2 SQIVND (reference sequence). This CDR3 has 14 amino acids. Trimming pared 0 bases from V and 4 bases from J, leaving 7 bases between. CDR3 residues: CASSIDLRNQPQHF. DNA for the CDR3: TGTGCCAGTAGTATAGATCTGCGGAATCAGCCCCAGCATTTT.

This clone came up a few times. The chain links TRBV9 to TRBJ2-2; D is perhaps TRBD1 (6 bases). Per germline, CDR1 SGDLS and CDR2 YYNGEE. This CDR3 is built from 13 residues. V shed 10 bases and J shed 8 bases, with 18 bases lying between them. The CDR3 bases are TGTGCCGGCGGACAGCTTGATTTAGGGGAGCTGTTTTTT. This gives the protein CAGGQLDLGELFF.

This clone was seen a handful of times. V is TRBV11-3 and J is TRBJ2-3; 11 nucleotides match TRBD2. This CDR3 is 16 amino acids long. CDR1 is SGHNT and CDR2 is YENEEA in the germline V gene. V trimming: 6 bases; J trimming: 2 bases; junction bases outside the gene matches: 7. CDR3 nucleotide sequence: TGTGCCAGCAGTTCTGGGACTAGCGGTTACACAGATACGCAGTATTTT. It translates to CASSSGTSGYTDTQYF.

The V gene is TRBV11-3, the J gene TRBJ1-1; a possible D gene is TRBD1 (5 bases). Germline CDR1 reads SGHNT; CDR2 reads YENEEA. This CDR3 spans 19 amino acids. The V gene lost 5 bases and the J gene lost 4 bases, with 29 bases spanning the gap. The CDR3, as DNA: TGTGCCAGCAGCGACCCTTCGAGGGGCGCGGCCCTAAGTGGCACTGAAGCTTTCTTT. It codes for CASSDPSRGAALSGTEAFF.

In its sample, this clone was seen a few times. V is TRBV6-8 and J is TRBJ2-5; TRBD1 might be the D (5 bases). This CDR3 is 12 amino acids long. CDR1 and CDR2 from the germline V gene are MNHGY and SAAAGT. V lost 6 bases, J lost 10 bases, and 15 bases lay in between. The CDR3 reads CASRTVIGVQYF. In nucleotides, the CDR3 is TGTGCCAGCAGGACGGTAATAGGGGTCCAGTACTTC.

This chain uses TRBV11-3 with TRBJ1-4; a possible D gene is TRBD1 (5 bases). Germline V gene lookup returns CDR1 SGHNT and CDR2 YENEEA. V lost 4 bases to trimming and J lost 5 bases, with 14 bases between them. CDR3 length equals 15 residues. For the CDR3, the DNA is TGTGCCAGCAGCTGGGGAGAGGGGCCGAATGAAAAACTGTTTTTT. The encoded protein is CASSWGEGPNEKLFF.